The clone carrying this TCR beta chain was found once. These data originate in a study of blood T cells in healthy people across ages. Between the trimmed V and J ends, which lost 1 base and 3 bases, there was a span of 10 bases. Germline assignment: CDR1 LGHNA and CDR2 YSLEER. The CDR3 has 14 amino acids. Combining a sample-barcoded 5' primer with a J-beta primer mix, a second PCR ran for roughly 7 to 11 cycles. TCRdb ran MiXCR on the 5' RACE reads and lists one entry per CDR3 protein. The repertoire holds 1.5 million to 2 million distinct CDR3 sequences, 49% seen once, with more than 2% in the top ten.

The sequenced material came from blood. The origin of this receptor is a woman in her 40s in good health. The chain carries TRBV4-3 and TRBJ2-7; TRBD2 might be the D (5 bases). DNA of the CDR3: TGCGCCAGCAGCCAAGGAGGGAACAACTACGAGCAGTACTTC. Translating it yields CASSQGGNNYEQYF.